A selection of T cell receptor beta chains follows, all from one sample in a study of T cells after somatic rescue of genetic block. The method was immunoSEQ multiplex PCR; TCRdb's version includes in-frame clones alone and lacks a portion of them. The profile shows approximately 71,000 clones, around 93% of them singletons. The sample taken for sequencing was peripheral blood mononuclear cells (PBMCs). The origin of the receptors is a man aged 35-49 years. CDR3s include the opening cysteine and the closing phenylalanine or tryptophan. A D gene is named only where the DNA matches it firmly.

j_call d_call v_call cdr3_aa cdr3_nt
TRBJ2-3 . TRBV11-3 CASSPLVSTDTQYF TGTGCCAGCAGCCCCTTAGTGAGCACAGATACGCAGTATTTT
TRBJ2-7 TRBD1 TRBV5-1 CASSLGQGSYEQYF TGCGCCAGCAGCTTGGGACAGGGGAGCTACGAGCAGTACTTC
TRBJ1-4 TRBD1 TRBV25-1 CASSEAGGEEKLFF TGTGCCAGCAGTGAGGCAGGGGGTGAGGAAAAACTGTTTTTT
TRBJ2-7 . TRBV5-4 CASSLGTTFYEQYF TGTGCCAGCAGCTTGGGGACTACCTTCTACGAGCAGTACTTC
TRBJ2-5 . TRBV6-5 CASSYMGGEWETQYF TGTGCCAGCAGTTACATGGGGGGAGAGTGGGAGACCCAGTACTTC
TRBJ1-3 . TRBV6-6 CASSYGVGNTIYF TGTGCCAGCAGTTACGGGGTTGGAAACACCATATATTTT
TRBJ2-2 . TRBV10-2 CASSPIVGDSDTGELFF TGCGCCAGCAGTCCCATAGTGGGAGATAGCGACACCGGGGAGCTGTTTTTT
TRBJ2-7 . TRBV10-3 CAISDPAGAGEQYF TGTGCCATCAGTGACCCCGCGGGGGCGGGAGAGCAGTACTTC
TRBJ2-7 TRBD2 TRBV29-1 CSAGREGSEQYF TGCAGCGCGGGGCGGGAGGGATCCGAGCAGTACTTC
TRBJ2-1 . TRBV23-1 CASSQSPHSEGQFF TGCGCCAGCAGTCAATCGCCACACTCCGAAGGGCAGTTCTTC
TRBJ2-1 TRBD2 TRBV7-2 CASSLPSGREQFF TGTGCCAGCAGCTTACCTAGCGGGAGGGAGCAGTTCTTC
TRBJ1-3 . TRBV9 CASSGGNSGNSIYF TGTGCCAGCAGCGGGGGGAACTCTGGAAACTCCATATATTTT
TRBJ2-5 . TRBV6-1 CASSEAPPGGWQETQYF TGTGCCAGCAGTGAGGCCCCCCCAGGGGGGTGGCAAGAGACCCAGTACTTC
TRBJ2-1 TRBD2 TRBV11-2 CASSFGGVGEQFF TGTGCCAGCAGCTTTGGGGGGGTGGGTGAGCAGTTCTTC
TRBJ2-2 . TRBV2 CASSYTFLTGELFF TGTGCCAGCAGTTATACCTTTCTAACCGGGGAGCTGTTTTTT
TRBJ2-3 . TRBV19 CASSSGSFGDTQYF TGTGCCAGTAGTAGTGGGTCCTTTGGAGATACGCAGTATTTT
TRBJ2-6 . TRBV19 CASKWVGANVLTF TGTGCCAGTAAGTGGGTCGGGGCCAACGTCCTGACTTTC
TRBJ1-6 . TRBV30 CARRLGADYNSPLHF TGTGCTCGGAGGCTGGGGGCAGACTATAATTCACCCCTCCACTTT
TRBJ1-1 . TRBV6-5 CATFDRMNTEAFF TGTGCCACCTTCGACAGGATGAACACTGAAGCTTTCTTT
TRBJ2-7 . TRBV7-9 CASSSPPSRNHYEQYF TGTGCCAGCAGCTCTCCTCCCTCCAGGAATCACTACGAGCAGTACTTC
TRBJ2-2 . TRBV6-5 CATLAVGELFF TGTGCCACCCTGGCAGTCGGGGAGCTGTTTTTT
TRBJ1-2 TRBD1 TRBV7-9 CASSSPTGAAYGYTF TGTGCCAGCAGCTCCCCGACAGGGGCGGCCTATGGCTACACCTTC
TRBJ2-7 TRBD1 TRBV4-3 CASSLDRVGLDEQYF TGCGCCAGCAGCCTTGACAGGGTCGGTTTGGACGAGCAGTACTTC
TRBJ2-6 TRBD2 TRBV18 CASSPTSGRAVSSSGANVLTF TGTGCCAGCTCACCCACTAGCGGGAGGGCCGTTTCTAGTTCTGGGGCCAACGTCCTGACTTTC
TRBJ2-5 . TRBV5-6 CASSSQLVETQYF TGTGCCAGCAGCTCTCAGCTTGTTGAGACCCAGTACTTC
TRBJ2-7 TRBD1 TRBV29-1 CSVTGGQGIYEQYF TGCAGCGTGACAGGGGGACAGGGTATCTACGAGCAGTACTTC
TRBJ2-2 TRBD1 TRBV6-5 CASSYSDRGAGELFF TGTGCCAGCAGTTATTCGGACAGGGGTGCCGGGGAGCTGTTTTTT
TRBJ1-1 . TRBV2 CASSGPLNTEAFF TGTGCCAGCAGTGGACCATTGAACACTGAAGCTTTCTTT
TRBJ1-2 . TRBV5-1 CASSLALGPYGYTF TGCGCCAGCAGCTTGGCTCTAGGGCCCTATGGCTACACCTTC
TRBJ2-5 . TRBV6-1 CASSDWTVYNQETQYF TGTGCCAGCAGTGACTGGACAGTTTACAATCAAGAGACCCAGTACTTC
TRBJ2-5 . TRBV11-1 CASSLVRETQYF TGTGCCAGCAGCTTAGTTCGTGAGACCCAGTACTTC
TRBJ1-5 . TRBV6-5 CASSYSGSNQPQHF TGTGCCAGCAGTTACTCGGGCAGCAATCAGCCCCAGCATTTT
TRBJ2-7 . TRBV6-5 CASSPGYYEQYF TGTGCCAGCAGTCCCGGCTACTACGAGCAGTACTTC